What follows are 9 T cell receptor beta chains derived from one specimen sequenced in a study of T cells after yellow fever vaccination. TCRdb analysed the 5' RACE reads with MiXCR anew, one entry per CDR3 protein. The profile shows roughly 56,000 distinct CDR3 sequences, 5.5% to 6% of them singletons. The sequencing used PBMCs, either bulk or a sorted T-cell subset (CD4+, CD8+, memory, or dextramer-sorted; not recorded which), collected on the day of the yellow fever booster vaccination. The receptors derive from a young man who received the YFV17D yellow fever vaccine.

This rearrangement joins TRBV7-2 to TRBJ1-3; D is perhaps TRBD1 (5 bases). The CDR3 totals 17 residues. V was clipped by 5 bases and J by 0 bases, with 17 bases between them. CDR1 and CDR2 (germline): SGHTA, FQGNSA. The CDR3 nucleotides are TGTGCCAGCAGCCCTCGTCGAGGGGTCAGCTCTGGAAACACCATATATTTT. This codes for CASSPRRGVSSGNTIYF.

There are many counts of this clonotype. The chain couples TRBV7-8 to TRBJ2-1; 7 bases agree with TRBD1. Trimming at V came to 3 bases and at J to 6 bases, leaving 5 bases not matched to a gene. Germline CDR1 is SGHVS and CDR2 is FQNEAQ. The CDR3 covers 14 residues. CDR3 region: CASSLGHRGNEQFF. CDR3 nucleotide sequence: TGTGCCAGCAGCTTGGGGCACAGGGGCAATGAGCAGTTCTTC. Based on the CDR3 plus reference TRBV7-8 and TRBJ2-1, the full variable domain is GAGVSQSPRYKVAKRGQDVALRCDPISGHVSLFWYQQALGQGPEFLTYFQNEAQLDKSGLPSDRFFAERPEGSVSTLKIQRTQQEDSAVYLCASSLGHRGNEQFFGPGTRLTVL.

The CDR3 loop reads CASSYTGGEGYTF. In nucleotides, the CDR3 is TGTGCCAGCAGCTACACAGGGGGCGAAGGCTACACCTTC. The J gene is TRBJ1-2, the V gene TRBV2; 9 bases are a match to TRBD1. Germline V gene data show CDR1 as SNHLY and CDR2 as FYNNEI. With 6 bases clipped from V and 8 bases from J, the junction kept 7 bases outside the gene matches. The CDR3 totals 13 residues.

This clonotype was seen only a few times. The chain uses TRBV7-9 and TRBJ2-7; no clear D. The length of the CDR3 is 11 residues. Germline lookup yields CDR1 SEHNR and CDR2 FQNEAQ (reference sequence). Trimming removed 1 base at V and 7 bases at J, with 5 bases between. The DNA of the CDR3 is TGTGCCAGCAGCTTAGGTCAAGAGCAGTACTTC. It specifies CASSLGQEQYF.

This clonotype was observed at least ten times. The V and J genes are TRBV7-2 and TRBJ1-2; the match to TRBD1 covers 7 bases. Per the germline V gene, CDR1 is SGHTA and CDR2 is FQGNSA. Germline trimming cut 2 bases from V and 6 bases from J; bases unmatched to any gene: 6. The CDR3 contains 14 residues. This CDR3 is CASSLPDRAHGYTF. The CDR3 coding sequence is TGTGCCAGCAGCTTACCCGACAGGGCTCATGGCTACACCTTC.

In this sample, this clonotype turned up a few times. J is TRBJ1-1 and V is TRBV28; a weak D match, TRBD1 (6 bases). Germline V gene lookup returns CDR1 MDHEN and CDR2 SYDVKM. Deletions cut 5 bases from V and 1 base from J, with 11 bases between. The CDR3 covers 14 residues. The CDR3 DNA is TGTGCCAGCAGTCCCTGGACAGCGAACACTGAAGCTTTCTTT. Amino acid sequence: CASSPWTANTEAFF.

The chain combines TRBV11-3 with TRBJ2-1, with D perhaps matching TRBD2 (6 bases). CDR3 length: 14 residues. Germline V CDR1 and CDR2: SGHNT, YENEEA. V shed 6 bases and J shed 8 bases, with 17 bases lying between them. DNA for the CDR3: TGTGCCAGCAGTCGACAGCCAAGGGAGGATGAGCAGTTCTTC. This sequence encodes CASSRQPREDEQFF.

This clonotype occurred many times. The J gene is TRBJ2-1, the V gene TRBV6-5, with D unresolved. V was shortened by 3 bases and J by 0 bases, with 6 bases between the two germline ends. Germline CDR1 is MNHEY and CDR2 is SVGAGI. This CDR3 comprises 14 residues. The CDR3 nucleotides are TGTGCCAGCAGTTATAGAAGCTCCTACAATGAGCAGTTCTTC. It specifies CASSYRSSYNEQFF.

The V and J genes are TRBV4-1 and TRBJ1-5, with TRBD1 matching 9 bases. CDR1 and CDR2 (germline): MGHRA, YSYEKL. J lost 6 bases, V lost 3 bases, and 6 bases had no gene match. The CDR3 runs 15 residues. The CDR3 DNA is TGCGCCAGCAGCCAGTCCGGGACAGGGATTCAGCCCCAGCATTTT. Translation: CASSQSGTGIQPQHF.